The 26 T cell receptor beta chains in this list originate from one sample, sequenced in a study of follicular helper T cells after annual influenza vaccination. The protocol was immunoSEQ multiplex PCR, while the TCRdb copy is restricted to in-frame clones and leaves out a portion. The data hold 5,000 to 7,000 clones, with about 82% observed a single time. Stated time point: 2015-2016 season, pre-vaccination. Source: CXCR5- memory CD4+ T cells sorted from blood, taken on the day of influenza vaccination. Receptors were obtained from an adult who received the influenza vaccine.

The rearrangement joins TRBV25-1 to TRBJ1-5, with no clear D. Trimming shortened V by 2 bases and J by 1 base, and 9 bases separated the two germline ends. Germline V gives CDR1 MGHDK, CDR2 SYGVNS. CDR3 length: 15 amino acids. CDR3 coding DNA: TGTGCCAGCAGTGAAAGGGTTGACAGCAATCAGCCCCAGCATTTT. It is translated as CASSERVDSNQPQHF.

The chain recombines TRBV18 with TRBJ1-2; D is ambiguous. Trimming took off 3 bases at V and 0 bases at J, with 11 bases between the two ends. CDR1 is KGHSH and CDR2 is LQKENI in the germline V gene. The CDR3 consists of 15 residues. CDR3 nucleotides: TGTGCCAGCTCACCTCGAGGAGGGTCTAACTATGGCTACACCTTC. Protein sequence: CASSPRGGSNYGYTF. The whole variable domain, remainder taken from reference TRBV18 and TRBJ1-2, is NAGVMQNPRHLVRRRGQEARLRCSPMKGHSHVYWYRQLPEEGLKFMVYLQKENIIDESGMPKERFSAEFPKEGPSILRIQQVVRGDSAAYFCASSPRGGSNYGYTFGSGTRLTVV.

The chain joins TRBV4-1 to TRBJ2-1; D call uncertain. The V gene lost 1 base and the J gene lost 5 bases, with 12 bases spanning the gap. This CDR3 is 15 amino acids long. Looked up from germline, CDR1 is MGHRA and CDR2 is YSYEKL. DNA for the CDR3: TGCGCCAGCAGCCAAGGTAGCCGACTCAACAATGAGCAGTTCTTC. Residues: CASSQGSRLNNEQFF.

The V and J genes are TRBV10-3 and TRBJ1-2; D gene unclear. The CDR3 loop spans 14 amino acids. Per the germline V gene, CDR1 is ENHRY and CDR2 is SYGVKD. V lost 4 bases to trimming and J lost 6 bases, with 15 bases between them. CDR3 sequence reads: CAISVIGQRDGYTF. DNA of the CDR3: TGTGCCATCAGTGTGATCGGGCAGAGAGATGGCTACACCTTC.

The V call is TRBV19, the J call TRBJ1-5; D uncertain. Trimming stripped 3 bases from V and 7 bases from J, with 7 bases between. CDR3 size: 12 residues. Germline lookup yields CDR1 LNHDA and CDR2 SQIVND (reference sequence). The CDR3 DNA reads TGTGCCAGTAGTATGAGGGTGCAGCCCCAGCATTTT. Encoded protein: CASSMRVQPQHF. Full variable domain (outside the CDR3, taken from reference TRBV19 and TRBJ1-5): DGGITQSPKYLFRKEGQNVTLSCEQNLNHDAMYWYRQDPGQGLRLIYYSQIVNDFQKGDIAEGYSVSREKKESFPLTVTSAQKNPTAFYLCASSMRVQPQHFGDGTRLSIL.

This sequence joins TRBV11-2 and TRBJ2-1, with 8 bases aligning to TRBD1. V lost 4 bases, J lost 6 bases, and 5 bases stayed unmatched. Per the germline V gene, CDR1 is SGHAT and CDR2 is FQNNGV. There are 14 residues in the CDR3. CDR3 DNA: TGTGCCAGCAGCTGGGGGACAGGCGTCAATGAGCAGTTCTTC. Protein sequence: CASSWGTGVNEQFF. Complete variable domain (other parts from reference TRBV11-2 and TRBJ2-1): EAGVAQSPRYKIIEKRQSVAFWCNPISGHATLYWYQQILGQGPKLLIQFQNNGVVDDSQLPKDRFSAERLKGVDSTLKIQPAKLEDSAVYLCASSWGTGVNEQFFGPGTRLTVL.

The chain employs TRBV9 and TRBJ2-3, with a weak D call TRBD1 (7 bases). The germline CDR1 and CDR2 sequences are SGDLS and YYNGEE. This CDR3 contains 13 residues. Trimming removed 6 bases from V and 6 bases from J, with 14 bases in between. CDR3: CASKRAGGDTQYF. Here the CDR3 DNA reads TGTGCCAGCAAACGGGCAGGGGGGGATACGCAGTATTTT.

The V and J genes are TRBV5-4 and TRBJ1-1; D is undetermined. V dropped 4 bases and J dropped 4 bases, with 14 bases sitting between them. The CDR3 has 14 residues. The germline gives CDR1 SGHNT, CDR2 YYREEE (reference sequence). Written as DNA, the CDR3 is TGTGCCAGCAGCCTCGCGGTGGTAAGCACTGAAGCTTTCTTT. Its translation: CASSLAVVSTEAFF.

The CDR3 bases are TGCGCCAGCAGCTTGGGTTCGAACACTGAAGCTTTCTTT. As protein: CASSLGSNTEAFF. The rearrangement joins TRBV5-1 to TRBJ1-1; D not resolved. V lost 0 bases to trimming and J lost 1 base, with 4 bases between them. CDR1 is SGHRS and CDR2 is YFSETQ in the germline V gene. CDR3 length: 13 amino acids.

This chain uses TRBV18 with TRBJ1-1; D is undetermined. Germline V gene sequence: CDR1 KGHSH, CDR2 LQKENI. The V end lost 3 bases, the J end lost 6 bases, and 14 bases lay between the germline ends. The CDR3 is made up of 14 amino acids. The CDR3 nucleotides read TGTGCCAGCTCACCTCAGCAGGTCGGTGCTGAAGCTTTCTTT. It yields the protein CASSPQQVGAEAFF.

The V gene is TRBV23-1, the J gene TRBJ1-5; 7 nucleotides align to TRBD1. TRBV23-1 is given ORF status, its function remaining uncertain. J gave up 6 bases and V 8 bases, and 7 bases lay outside the gene matches. The CDR3 totals 13 residues. The CDR3 spells CASPGQKIQPQHF. Written as DNA, the CDR3 is TGCGCCAGCCCGGGACAGAAAATTCAGCCCCAGCATTTT.

This clone has a single count. The V call is TRBV5-1, the J call TRBJ2-6, with D perhaps TRBD2 (6 bases). Trimming took 4 bases from V and 2 from J, leaving 10 bases between them. The germline V gene has CDR1 SGHRS and CDR2 YFSETQ. This CDR3 has 15 residues. CDR3 nucleotide sequence: TGCGCCAGCAGCCTGGGGGGTACTGGGGCCAACGTCCTGACTTTC. Amino acids: CASSLGGTGANVLTF.

The chain uses TRBV9 and TRBJ2-2; D is possibly TRBD1 or TRBD2 (5 bases each). Germline CDR1 reads SGDLS; CDR2 reads YYNGEE. Trimming removed 4 bases from V and 4 bases from J, with 20 bases in between. The CDR3 runs to 17 residues. The CDR3 spells CASSPHGARGRTGELFF. The CDR3 DNA reads TGTGCCAGCAGCCCCCACGGGGCCCGAGGACGCACCGGGGAGCTGTTTTTT.

The chain has TRBV19 and TRBJ2-3; D unclear. The CDR3 covers 11 residues. Trimming pared 4 bases from V and 5 bases from J, leaving 4 bases between. Germline V gene data show CDR1 as LNHDA and CDR2 as SQIVND (reference sequence). CDR3 nucleotide sequence: TGTGCCAGTAGTACGGGAGATACGCAGTATTTT. As protein: CASSTGDTQYF.

The V and J genes are TRBV6-5 and TRBJ2-7, with D possibly TRBD2 on 5 matching bases. The CDR3 covers 14 residues. Trimming removed 0 bases from V and 2 bases from J, with 8 bases in between. The germline V gene has CDR1 MNHEY and CDR2 SVGAGI. The CDR3 nucleotides are TGTGCCAGCAGTTACTCGACTATGCCCTACGAGCAGTACTTC. Translating it yields CASSYSTMPYEQYF.

This clone was recorded only once. The V call is TRBV5-1, the J call TRBJ2-7; the D gene is possibly TRBD1 (6 bases). Germline V lookup: CDR1 SGHRS, CDR2 YFSETQ. Trimming shortened V by 3 bases and J by 2 bases, and 15 bases separated the two germline ends. The CDR3 covers 15 residues. The CDR3 DNA reads as TGCGCCAGCAGCTCTGGACCGACAGGAGCCTACGAGCAGTACTTC. This codes for CASSSGPTGAYEQYF.

This clone was picked up a small number of times. This rearrangement joins TRBV2 to TRBJ1-2, with D hard to call. Per germline, CDR1 SNHLY and CDR2 FYNNEI. The V gene lost 3 bases and the J gene lost 3 bases, with 5 bases spanning the gap. The CDR3 is 12 residues long. Here the CDR3 DNA reads TGTGCCAGCAGTGACGACTACTATGGCTACACCTTC. This encodes CASSDDYYGYTF.

The chain uses TRBV18 and TRBJ1-3, with 7 bases aligning to TRBD1. J lost 4 bases, V lost 4 bases, and 1 base had no gene match. Germline V gene sequence: CDR1 KGHSH, CDR2 LQKENI. The CDR3 consists of 13 residues. The CDR3 spells CASSLGQGNTIYF. DNA of the CDR3: TGTGCCAGCTCACTGGGACAGGGAAACACCATATATTTT. Based on the CDR3 plus reference TRBV18 and TRBJ1-3, the full variable domain is NAGVMQNPRHLVRRRGQEARLRCSPMKGHSHVYWYRQLPEEGLKFMVYLQKENIIDESGMPKERFSAEFPKEGPSILRIQQVVRGDSAAYFCASSLGQGNTIYFGEGSWLTVV.

The rearrangement uses TRBV23-1 and TRBJ1-2; the D is unclear. TRBV23-1 is an open reading frame, and its role is uncertain. The germline V and J ends were trimmed by 2 bases and 13 bases, with 8 bases remaining between them. The CDR3 is 10 amino acids. The CDR3 nucleotides are TGCGCCAGCAGTCAACTCCCGGCCACCTTC. Its translation: CASSQLPATF.

The chain combines TRBV19 with TRBJ1-2; no clear D gene. Germline CDR1 is LNHDA and CDR2 is SQIVND (reference sequence). CDR3 length: 14 residues. V lost 5 bases and J lost 8, with 18 bases in between. CDR3 sequence: CASSSREHTRGYTF. CDR3 coding DNA: TGTGCCAGTAGTTCCCGGGAGCATACCCGGGGCTACACCTTC.

A single count supports this clone. The chain is built from TRBV27 and TRBJ2-3; D gene unclear. The CDR3 covers 14 residues. The ends were cut back, 7 bases at V and 1 base at J, with 12 bases in the middle. Per germline, CDR1 MNHEY and CDR2 SMNVEV (reference sequence). The CDR3 is CASKALLGTDTQYF. The CDR3, as DNA: TGTGCCAGCAAGGCCCTCTTAGGCACAGATACGCAGTATTTT.

This chain links TRBV23-1 with TRBJ2-3, with D perhaps matching TRBD2 (6 bases). TRBV23-1 is an ORF, with its function uncertain. V was cut by 6 bases and J by 4 bases, with 17 bases left in between. The CDR3 runs 15 residues. The CDR3 spells CASRRRGDRADTQYF. The CDR3 region has the DNA TGCGCCAGCAGACGGAGGGGAGATCGGGCAGATACGCAGTATTTT.

The chain joins TRBV5-5 to TRBJ2-2, with 7 nucleotides matching TRBD2. This CDR3 is built from 16 residues. J gave up 5 bases and V 3 bases, and 10 bases lay outside the gene matches. Germline CDR1 SGHKS, CDR2 YYEKEE (reference sequence). CDR3 nucleotides: TGTGCCAGCAGCTCGCCCTCAGGACTAGAGACCGGGGAGCTGTTTTTT. It yields the protein CASSSPSGLETGELFF.

The chain recombines TRBV19 with TRBJ1-5, with 7 bases matching TRBD1. V was pared by 3 bases and J by 6 bases, with 8 bases of the junction left unmatched. The CDR3 is 15 amino acids. Germline CDR1 LNHDA, CDR2 SQIVND (reference sequence). This CDR3 is CASSMGRGMTQPQHF. The CDR3 bases are TGTGCCAGTAGTATGGGCAGGGGGATGACTCAGCCCCAGCATTTT.

This rearrangement joins TRBV19 to TRBJ1-5, with D possibly being TRBD1 (5 bases). V dropped 4 bases and J dropped 6 bases, with 13 bases sitting between them. Germline lookup yields CDR1 LNHDA and CDR2 SQIVND (reference sequence). The CDR3 length is 14 residues. For the CDR3, the DNA is TGTGCCAGTAGTAAGGGGAGGGAGAGTCAGCCCCAGCATTTT. Its translation is CASSKGRESQPQHF.

V gene TRBV10-1 combines with J gene TRBJ2-7, with TRBD2 matching 8 bases. The CDR3 spans 14 residues. CDR1 WNHNN and CDR2 SYGVQD come from the germline V gene (reference sequence). V was pared by 3 bases and J by 6 bases, with 7 bases of the junction left unmatched. The CDR3 DNA sequence: TGCGCCAGCAGTGACAGGGTAGCGGGATTCGAGCAGTACTTC. The encoded protein is CASSDRVAGFEQYF.